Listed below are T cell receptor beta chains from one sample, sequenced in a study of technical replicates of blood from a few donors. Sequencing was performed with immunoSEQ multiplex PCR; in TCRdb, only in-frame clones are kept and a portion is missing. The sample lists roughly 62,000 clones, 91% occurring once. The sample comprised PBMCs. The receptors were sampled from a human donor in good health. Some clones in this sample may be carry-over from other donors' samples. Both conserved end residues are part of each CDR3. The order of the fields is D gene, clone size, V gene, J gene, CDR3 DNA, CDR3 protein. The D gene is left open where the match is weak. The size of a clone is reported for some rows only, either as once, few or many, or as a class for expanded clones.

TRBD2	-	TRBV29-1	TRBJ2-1	TGCAGCGGGGGAGACTTACTAGCGGGAGGTGGCAATGAGCAGTTCTTC	CSGGDLLAGGGNEQFF
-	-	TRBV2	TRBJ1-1	TGTGCCAGCTCATGGTACTCGAACACTGAAGCTTTCTTT	CASSWYSNTEAFF
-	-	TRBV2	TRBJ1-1	TGTGCCAGCAGTGAGTATATCTTCAGGGGAAGGGACACTGAAGCTTTCTTT	CASSEYIFRGRDTEAFF
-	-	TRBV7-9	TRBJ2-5	TGTGCCAGCAGCCCGGCTAGACGGGAGACCCAGTACTTC	CASSPARRETQYF
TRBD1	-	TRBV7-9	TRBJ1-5	TGTGCCAGCAGCCCGGACAGGGGAGGCAATCAGCCCCAGCATTTT	CASSPDRGGNQPQHF
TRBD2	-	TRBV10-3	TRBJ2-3	TGTGCCATCAGTGTGGGGACTAGGGGAGATACGCAGTATTTT	CAISVGTRGDTQYF
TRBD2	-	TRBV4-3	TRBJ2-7	TGCGCCAGCAGCCAAGACTGGGCTAGCGGGAGCTACGAGCAGTACTTC	CASSQDWASGSYEQYF
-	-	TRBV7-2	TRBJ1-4	TGTGCCAGCAGCTTAGCGCTGTTTGGGGGGGGTGAAAAACTGTTTTTT	CASSLALFGGGEKLFF
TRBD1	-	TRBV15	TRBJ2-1	TGTGCCACCAGCACATGGACAGGGGGCAATGAGCAGTTCTTC	CATSTWTGGNEQFF
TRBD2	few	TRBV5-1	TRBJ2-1	TGCGCCAGCAGCTCCGCGGGAGCATACAATGAGCAGTTCTTC	CASSSAGAYNEQFF
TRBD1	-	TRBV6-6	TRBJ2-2	TGTGCCAGCCGGGACAGGGGGTCTTCCGGGGAGCTGTTTTTT	CASRDRGSSGELFF
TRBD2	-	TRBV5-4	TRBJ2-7	TGTGCCAGCAGCCGAACCCTAGCGGGGGACTACGAGCAGTACTTC	CASSRTLAGDYEQYF
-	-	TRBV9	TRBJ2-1	TGTGCCAGCAGCGGGGCCCATGAGCAGTTCTTC	CASSGAHEQFF
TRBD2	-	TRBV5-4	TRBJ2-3	TGTGCCAGCAGCTCCGCTCCGGGTGGCGGGGGGTATACGCAGTATTTT	CASSSAPGGGGYTQYF
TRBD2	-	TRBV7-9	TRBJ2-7	TGTGCCAGCAGCTTGGCTAGCGGGACAACCTACGAGCAGTACTTC	CASSLASGTTYEQYF
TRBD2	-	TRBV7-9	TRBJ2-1	TGTGCCAGCAGCCTACTAACAGCGGGAGGGGTGGGTGAGCAGTTCTTC	CASSLLTAGGVGEQFF
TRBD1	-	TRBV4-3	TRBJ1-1	TGCGCCAGCAGCCACGACCGGGACAGGGACACTGAAGCTTTCTTT	CASSHDRDRDTEAFF
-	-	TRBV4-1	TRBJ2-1	TGCGCCAGCAGCCAAGAGCCACAGGTTAATAACAATGAGCAGTTCTTC	CASSQEPQVNNNEQFF
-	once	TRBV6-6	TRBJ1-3	TGTGCCAGCAGTTACGAAGCAGGGCAGTACGGAAACACCATATATTTT	CASSYEAGQYGNTIYF
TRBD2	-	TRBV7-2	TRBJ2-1	TGTGCCAGCAGCTCTTTCGCTGCTAGCGGGGCCTACAATGAGCAGTTCTTC	CASSSFAASGAYNEQFF
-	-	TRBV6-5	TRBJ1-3	TGTGCCAGCACAGGGTCTGGAAACACCATATATTTT	CASTGSGNTIYF
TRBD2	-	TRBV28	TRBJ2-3	TGTGCCAGCAGTTTCCTAGCGGGAACAGATACGCAGTATTTT	CASSFLAGTDTQYF
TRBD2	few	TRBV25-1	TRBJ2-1	TGTGCCAGCAGTGGGGGGGGTAGCGGTTCATACAATGAGCAGTTCTTC	CASSGGGSGSYNEQFF
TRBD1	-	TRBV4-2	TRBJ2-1	TGTGCCAGCAGCTTCCAAGGGGGCGATGAGCAGTTCTTC	CASSFQGGDEQFF
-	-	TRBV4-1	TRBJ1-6	TGCGCCAGCAGCCATCCGGCGGCGAGCTCCTATAATTCACCCCTCCACTTT	CASSHPAASSYNSPLHF
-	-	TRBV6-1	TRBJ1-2	TGTGCCAGCTTACCCCTGTTGGAGGATGGCTACACCTTC	CASLPLLEDGYTF
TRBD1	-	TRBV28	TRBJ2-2	TGTGCCAGCAGAGGCGGGGACAGGGGCACCGGGGAGCTGTTTTTT	CASRGGDRGTGELFF
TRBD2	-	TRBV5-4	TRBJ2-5	TGTGCCAGCAGGATAGGGGGCGGGAGGGTGGAGACCCAGTACTTC	CASRIGGGRVETQYF
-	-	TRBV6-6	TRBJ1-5	TGTGCCAGCAGTTACTCGGGAGGTGATAGCAATCAGCCCCAGCATTTT	CASSYSGGDSNQPQHF
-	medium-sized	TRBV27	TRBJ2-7	TGTGCCAGCAGCGGCAAGGGGGTCTTTAACTACGAGCAGTACTTC	CASSGKGVFNYEQYF
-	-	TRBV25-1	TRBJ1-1	TGTGCCAGCAGTGAATGGGGGGCGGGGGACACTGAAGCTTTCTTT	CASSEWGAGDTEAFF
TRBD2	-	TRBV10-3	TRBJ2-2	TGTGCCACCCAGCGGGAACAATCCGGGGAGCTGTTTTTT	CATQREQSGELFF
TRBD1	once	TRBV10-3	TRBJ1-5	TGTGCCATCAGCCTCGGACAGGGGATGGGCAATCAGCCCCAGCATTTT	CAISLGQGMGNQPQHF
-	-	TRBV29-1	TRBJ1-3	TGCAGCGTTCTAGGGATCGGGATTACTGGAAACACCATATATTTT	CSVLGIGITGNTIYF
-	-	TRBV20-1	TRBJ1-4	TGCAGTGTTTCTTACGGAAAACTGTTTTTT	CSVSYGKLFF
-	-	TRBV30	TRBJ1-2	TGTGCCTGGATTCAACCCTCGACAGGCATCTATGGCTACACCTTC	CAWIQPSTGIYGYTF
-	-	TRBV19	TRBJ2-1	TGTGCCAGTAGGCCTACGAGGGGGGGAGGGCCTGGAGAGCAGTTCTTC	CASRPTRGGGPGEQFF
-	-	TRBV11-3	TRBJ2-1	TGTGCCAGCAGCTTAGTAGGCAGGGTGAATCCCAATGAGCAGTTCTTC	CASSLVGRVNPNEQFF
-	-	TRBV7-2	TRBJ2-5	TGTGCCAGCAGCTTAGGAACGGGAACAGGGTTTCAAGAGACCCAGTACTTC	CASSLGTGTGFQETQYF
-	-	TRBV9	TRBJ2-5	TGTGCCAGCAGCCCTTGGACGGGAGAGGAGACCCAGTACTTC	CASSPWTGEETQYF
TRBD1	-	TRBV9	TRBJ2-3	TGTGCCAGCAGCGCCGGGACAGAAGTCACAGATACGCAGTATTTT	CASSAGTEVTDTQYF
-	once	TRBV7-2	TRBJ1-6	TGTGCCAGCAGCCGGGGGGGGGCTCAAGGGTATTCACCCCTCCACTTT	CASSRGGAQGYSPLHF
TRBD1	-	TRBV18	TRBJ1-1	TGTGCCAGCTCGAACCAGGGGGCGTGGACTGAAGCTTTCTTT	CASSNQGAWTEAFF